This TCR beta chain appears in the sequencing data of a study of cytomegalovirus exposure and HLA in healthy donors. Study-level points and caveats: Most TCR sequences were rare, but some public TCRs occurred in many donors. With DRB1 most and HLA-C fewest, TCR association rates differed between HLA loci in a later analysis. In an earlier analysis, productive rearrangement rates for most beta V segments clustered near 90% or 30%.

Germline assignment: CDR1 MNHEY and CDR2 SMNVEV (reference sequence). The ends were cut back, 4 bases at V and 1 base at J, with 13 bases in the middle. This CDR3 contains 16 residues. This clone was recorded a few times. The antigen remains undetermined. The primer mix had 60 Vbeta and 13 Jbeta primers. Sequencing used immunoSEQ multiplex PCR; TCRdb keeps in-frame clones, though not all of them. The sample lists about 140,000 clones, roughly three quarters occurring once. The sequenced material came from PBMCs. This TCR was recovered from a woman between 50 and 59 years old in good health and CMV-seronegative. V usage is TRBV27 and J usage is TRBJ1-4; possibly TRBD1 for D (5 bases). CDR3 in DNA: TGTGCCAGCAGTTACCAGGGTCGAGGAACTAATGAAAAACTGTTTTTT. Translation gives CASSYQGRGTNEKLFF. Filled out from reference TRBV27 and TRBJ1-4, the complete variable domain reads EAQVTQNPRYLITVTGKKLTVTCSQNMNHEYMSWYRQDPGLGLRQIYYSMNVEVTDKGDVPEGYKVSRKEKRNFPLILESPSPNQTSLYFCASSYQGRGTNEKLFFGSGTQLSVL.